These T cell receptor beta chains were read from a single sample in a study of CD8 T cells in ankylosing spondylitis. TCRdb reprocessed the 5' RACE reads with MiXCR, giving one entry per CDR3 protein. The table lists more than 400,000 distinct CDR3 sequences, about 5% of them singletons. Sequencing used blood, either unsorted or a sorted T cell fraction (not recorded which). The source is a male donor with ankylosing spondylitis. Each CDR3 is given with its conserved first and last residue. Each record gives: CDR3 length, clone size, D gene, J gene, V gene, CDR3 protein, CDR3 DNA. A D gene is named only where the DNA matches it firmly. Part of the rows lack a size; the others show once, few, many or a class for expanded clones.

>15|many|-|TRBJ2-3|TRBV24-1
CATSDPSVLTDTQYF
TGTGCCACCAGTGACCCATCGGTCCTCACAGATACGCAGTATTTT
>15|many|-|TRBJ1-1|TRBV27
CASPRASWGNTEAFF
TGTGCCAGCCCCCGAGCCTCGTGGGGGAACACTGAAGCTTTCTTT
>14|many|-|TRBJ2-5|TRBV7-2
CASSFDRIQETQYF
TGTGCCAGCAGCTTCGACAGGATCCAAGAGACCCAGTACTTC
>11|many|TRBD1|TRBJ2-7|TRBV20-1
CSAGTGGLQYF
TGCAGTGCCGGGACAGGGGGACTACAGTACTTC
>16|many|-|TRBJ2-2|TRBV18
CASSPWDIQNTGELFF
TGTGCCAGCTCACCATGGGATATTCAGAACACCGGGGAGCTGTTTTTT
>15|-|-|TRBJ2-5|TRBV7-9
CASSYTRGVQETQYF
TGTGCCAGCAGCTATACCAGGGGTGTCCAAGAGACCCAGTACTTC
>14|many|-|TRBJ2-3|TRBV5-1
CASSSAGVTDTQYF
TGCGCCAGCAGCTCAGCGGGTGTCACAGATACGCAGTATTTT
>15|many|-|TRBJ2-7|TRBV11-2
CASSLVLTAGSEQYF
TGTGCCAGCAGCTTAGTCCTTACAGCGGGCTCCGAGCAGTACTTC
>16|many|TRBD1|TRBJ2-7|TRBV6-2/TRBV6-3
CASSYSPDRESDEQYF
TGTGCCAGCAGTTACTCACCCGACAGGGAAAGCGACGAGCAGTACTTC
>13|many|-|TRBJ2-7|TRBV5-1
CASSLRGGYEQYF
TGCGCCAGCAGCTTAAGAGGCGGCTACGAGCAGTACTTC
>11|many|-|TRBJ2-7|TRBV28
CASSLEHEQYF
TGTGCCAGCAGTTTGGAGCACGAGCAGTACTTC
>16|-|-|TRBJ2-6|TRBV15
CATSRVMTGGANVLTF
TGTGCCACCAGCAGAGTTATGACTGGTGGGGCCAACGTCCTGACTTTC
>13|many|TRBD2|TRBJ2-3|TRBV20-1
CSARREGPDTQYF
TGCAGTGCTAGGAGGGAGGGCCCAGATACGCAGTATTTT
>15|many|TRBD2|TRBJ2-1|TRBV20-1
CSATREGHTYNEQFF
TGCAGTGCTACCCGGGAGGGCCACACCTACAATGAGCAGTTCTTC
>14|many|-|TRBJ2-3|TRBV20-1
CSARVRGKTDTQYF
TGCAGTGCTAGAGTTCGGGGTAAAACAGATACGCAGTATTTT
>13|few|-|TRBJ2-3|TRBV30
CAWSGISTDTQYF
TGTGCCTGGAGCGGTATTAGCACAGATACGCAGTATTTT
>13|many|-|TRBJ1-2|TRBV20-1
CSARVDRYYGYTF
TGCAGTGCTAGAGTTGACAGATACTATGGCTACACCTTC
>14|many|-|TRBJ2-7|TRBV5-1
CASRRDGASYEQYF
TGCGCCAGCAGAAGGGACGGGGCCTCCTACGAGCAGTACTTC
>16|many|TRBD1|TRBJ2-2|TRBV5-1
CASSADRVGYTGELFF
TGCGCCAGCAGCGCCGACAGGGTAGGATACACCGGGGAGCTGTTTTTT
>15|-|-|TRBJ2-1|TRBV6-2/TRBV6-3
CASSYSGGSANRQFF
TGTGCCAGCAGTTACTCGGGGGGCTCGGCCAATCGGCAGTTCTTC
>14|many|-|TRBJ2-3|TRBV7-2
CASSLGGRTDTQYF
TGTGCCAGCAGCTTAGGCGGCCGCACAGATACGCAGTATTTT
>12|few|TRBD2|TRBJ2-1|TRBV28
CASSLQRGEQFF
TGTGCCAGCAGTTTACAGCGGGGTGAGCAGTTCTTC
>14|many|TRBD1|TRBJ1-2|TRBV9
CASSVTTGVYGYTF
TGTGCCAGCAGCGTAACGACAGGGGTCTATGGCTACACCTTC
>15|many|TRBD2|TRBJ2-1|TRBV29-1
CSVGVTSGGDNEQFF
TGCAGCGTTGGGGTGACTAGCGGGGGGGACAATGAGCAGTTCTTC
>13|many|-|TRBJ1-2|TRBV7-2
CASSFRGPGSYTF
TGTGCCAGCAGCTTTAGGGGACCGGGAAGCTACACCTTC
>15|many|-|TRBJ2-3|TRBV7-9
CASSLNGQYSPKLYF
TGTGCCAGCAGCTTAAATGGACAGTACAGCCCTAAGCTGTATTTT
>15|few|TRBD2|TRBJ2-1|TRBV7-3
CASSFAGTTYNEQFF
TGTGCCAGCAGCTTCGCCGGGACTACATATAATGAGCAGTTCTTC
>13|many|-|TRBJ1-1|TRBV30
CAWSGGMNTEAFF
TGTGCCTGGAGTGGGGGGATGAACACTGAAGCTTTCTTT
>15|many|-|TRBJ2-1|TRBV4-3
CASSQDRIGNRQQFF
TGCGCCAGCAGCCAAGATAGGATAGGGAATAGACAGCAGTTCTTC
>11|many|-|TRBJ1-1|TRBV29-1
CSVDLGFEAFF
TGCAGCGTTGATTTAGGGTTTGAAGCTTTCTTT
>14|many|-|TRBJ2-5|TRBV7-2
CASSLVVFGETQYF
TGTGCCAGCAGCTTAGTGGTTTTTGGAGAGACCCAGTACTTC
>16|many|TRBD2|TRBJ2-7|TRBV5-5
CASSLDTSGKTREQYF
TGTGCCAGCAGCTTGGATACTAGCGGGAAGACTAGAGAGCAGTACTTC
>12|many|-|TRBJ2-3|TRBV4-1
CASSRPQDTQYF
TGTGCCAGCAGCCGCCCTCAAGATACGCAGTATTTT
>14|many|-|TRBJ1-1|TRBV12-3/TRBV12-4
CASIETGLNTEAFF
TGTGCCAGCATTGAAACCGGGCTGAACACTGAAGCTTTCTTT
>12|few|-|TRBJ2-3|TRBV2
CASSEAGVSQYF
TGTGCCAGCAGTGAAGCTGGGGTTTCTCAGTATTTT
>13|many|-|TRBJ2-7|TRBV20-1
CSASSSGSYEQYF
TGCAGTGCTAGCAGTAGCGGTTCCTACGAGCAGTACTTC
>15|many|-|TRBJ2-1|TRBV6-1
CASSSLSLGYNEQFF
TGTGCCAGCAGCTCCCTATCATTGGGGTACAATGAGCAGTTCTTC
>14|few|TRBD1|TRBJ1-2|TRBV19
CASRRTGAGDGYTF
TGTGCCAGTAGACGGACAGGGGCTGGAGATGGCTACACCTTC
>13|few|-|TRBJ1-5|TRBV6-5
CASSWGGGQPQHF
TGTGCCAGCAGTTGGGGGGGCGGGCAGCCCCAGCATTTT
>15|many|TRBD2|TRBJ2-7|TRBV3-1
CASSQRGRENYEQYF
TGTGCCAGCAGCCAAAGAGGGAGGGAGAACTACGAGCAGTACTTC
>14|many|-|TRBJ2-7|TRBV27
CASSRIPSSYEQYF
TGTGCCAGCAGCCGCATCCCGAGCTCCTACGAGCAGTACTTC
>15|few|TRBD1|TRBJ1-2|TRBV25-1
CASSVTGKDRYGYTF
TGTGCCAGCAGTGTGACAGGGAAGGATCGCTATGGCTACACCTTC
>18|many|-|TRBJ1-5|TRBV28
CASSHPFWTDESNQPQHF
TGTGCCAGCAGCCACCCTTTCTGGACGGACGAAAGCAATCAGCCCCAGCATTTT
>16|few|TRBD2|TRBJ2-7|TRBV15
CATSSLVAGDSYEQYF
TGTGCCACCAGCAGTTTGGTAGCGGGTGACTCCTACGAGCAGTACTTC
>17|many|-|TRBJ1-1|TRBV6-1
CASSENRNPYYNTEAFF
TGTGCCAGCAGTGAAAATCGTAACCCCTACTACAACACTGAAGCTTTCTTT
>14|many|-|TRBJ1-1|TRBV27
CASSLVMSFQGAFF
TGTGCCAGCAGTTTAGTTATGTCCTTTCAGGGGGCTTTCTTT
>15|many|-|TRBJ1-5|TRBV20-1
CSARDRTGANQPQHF
TGCAGTGCTAGAGATCGCACAGGCGCCAATCAGCCCCAGCATTTT
>15|-|TRBD1|TRBJ2-7|TRBV3-1
CASSQGTGLSYEQYF
TGTGCCAGCAGCCAAGGGACAGGGCTATCCTACGAGCAGTACTTC
>12|few|-|TRBJ2-5|TRBV12-5
CASGPREETQYF
TGTGCTAGTGGTCCCCGCGAGGAGACCCAGTACTTC
>15|many|-|TRBJ1-2|TRBV5-1
CASSSQPGPRYGYTF
TGCGCCAGCAGCTCCCAACCGGGACCACGCTATGGCTACACCTTC
>12|many|-|TRBJ2-5|TRBV20-1
CSARSYVETQYF
TGCAGTGCTAGATCCTACGTGGAGACCCAGTACTTC
>13|many|-|TRBJ1-2|TRBV5-1
CASSLVGSDGYTF
TGCGCCAGCAGCTTGGTTGGGTCAGACGGCTACACCTTC
>15|once|-|TRBJ2-2|TRBV5-1
CASSLTGPGTGELFF
TGCGCCAGCAGCTTAACAGGGCCCGGGACCGGGGAGCTGTTTTTT
>16|many|TRBD1|TRBJ1-5|TRBV7-8
CASSFFRDRGNQPQHF
TGTGCCAGCAGCTTCTTCCGGGACAGGGGCAATCAGCCCCAGCATTTT
>15|-|-|TRBJ2-7|TRBV7-2
CASSSAPFQNYEQYF
TGTGCCAGCAGCTCCGCACCCTTTCAGAACTACGAGCAGTACTTC
>14|many|TRBD1|TRBJ2-3|TRBV24-1
CATTRDSSTDTQYF
TGTGCCACCACCCGGGACAGTAGCACAGATACGCAGTATTTT
>12|many|-|TRBJ2-1|TRBV20-1
CSARGVSYEQFF
TGCAGTGCTAGAGGTGTCTCCTATGAGCAGTTCTTC
>15|many|TRBD1|TRBJ1-1|TRBV29-1
CSVAGTGGMNTEAFF
TGCAGCGTCGCCGGGACAGGGGGCATGAACACTGAAGCTTTCTTT
>18|few|-|TRBJ1-1|TRBV5-1
CASSLASRAGGMNTEAFF
TGCGCCAGCAGCTTGGCGAGTCGGGCAGGAGGTATGAACACTGAAGCTTTCTTT
>14|many|-|TRBJ2-7|TRBV27
CASSLGTDSYEQYF
TGTGCCAGCAGTCTGGGGACGGACTCCTACGAGCAGTACTTC